Shown below are 5 T cell receptor beta chains from a single sample sequenced in a study of T cell repertoires in aging, cancer and after chemotherapy. Multiplex touch-down PCR with TRB-A/B primers amplified rearranged V-D-J TRB sequences. A single record per CDR3 protein comes from TCRdb applying MiXCR to the multiplex PCR reads. Of around 1,900 distinct CDR3 sequences listed, around 18% are singletons. The template was genomic DNA from peripheral blood, not RNA. The sample was blood. The receptors were sampled from a human donor with a solid tumor.

The V gene is TRBV13, the J gene TRBJ2-3; 11 bases are shared with TRBD2. This CDR3 has 15 amino acids. Germline V gives CDR1 PRHDT, CDR2 FYEKMQ (reference sequence). J gave up 4 bases and V 6 bases, and 6 bases lay outside the gene matches. The CDR3 spells CASRLTSGNADTQYF. DNA of the CDR3: TGTGCCAGCAGATTGACTAGCGGGAATGCAGATACGCAGTATTTT.

By frequency in the sample, this clonotype is medium-sized. The genes are TRBV6-2 or TRBV6-3 and TRBJ1-1; no reliable D call. The CDR3 is 11 amino acids. Per the germline V gene, CDR1 is MNHEY and CDR2 is SVGEGT. The V end lost 4 bases, the J end lost 3 bases, and 3 bases lay between the germline ends. The CDR3 DNA reads as TGTGCCAGCAGTTTCGACACTGAAGCTTTCTTT. It codes for CASSFDTEAFF.

In this sample, this clonotype turned up a few times. The chain joins TRBV5-4 to TRBJ2-1, with D tentatively TRBD2 (6 bases). CDR1 is SGHNT, CDR2 YYREEE, per germline (reference sequence). The length of the CDR3 is 16 residues. The ends were cut back, 3 bases at V and 0 bases at J, with 13 bases in the middle. CDR3 in amino acids: CASSSLSGSSYNEQFF. The CDR3 DNA sequence: TGTGCCAGCAGCTCCCTTAGCGGCAGCTCCTACAATGAGCAGTTCTTC.

This clonotype qualifies as medium-sized. J is TRBJ2-2 and V is TRBV10-2; D ambiguous. Germline CDR1 is WSHSY and CDR2 is SAAADI. The CDR3 runs 15 residues. The V and J ends lost 3 bases and 4 bases respectively, with 12 bases between them. The CDR3: CASSETPKGTGELFF. The CDR3 DNA sequence: TGCGCCAGCAGTGAAACACCCAAAGGCACCGGGGAGCTGTTTTTT.

The chain recombines TRBV12-5 with TRBJ2-5; 9 bases agree with TRBD1. Germline CDR1 and CDR2: LGHNT and FRNRAP. V shed 6 bases and J 5 bases; nucleotides not matched to a gene: 10. The CDR3 length is 15 residues. CDR3: CASGPGQGRHETQYF. In DNA, the CDR3 is TGTGCTAGTGGCCCAGGACAGGGGAGACATGAGACCCAGTACTTC.